The next 18 T cell receptor beta chains were all read from a single sample in a study of cytomegalovirus exposure and HLA in healthy donors. Amplification used 60 Vbeta primers and 13 Jbeta primers. The protocol was immunoSEQ multiplex PCR, while the TCRdb copy is restricted to in-frame clones and leaves out a portion. The sample shows 170,000 or so clones, less than 90% of them seen only once. Specimen: PBMCs. Receptors originate from a man between 18 and 35 years old in good health and CMV-seronegative.

The genes are TRBV19 and TRBJ1-5; D may be TRBD1 (6 bases). V was clipped by 1 base and J by 7 bases, with 8 bases between them. Germline CDR1 reads LNHDA; CDR2 reads SQIVND (reference sequence). This CDR3 is built from 13 residues. The CDR3 sequence is CASSIAGGQPQHF. CDR3 coding DNA: TGTGCCAGTAGTATAGCGGGGGGCCAGCCCCAGCATTTT.

The chain is built from TRBV4-1 and TRBJ1-1; 7 bases are shared with TRBD1. V shed 6 bases, J shed 3 bases, and the junction held 7 bases outside the gene matches. This CDR3 spans 14 amino acids. Germline values: CDR1 MGHRA, CDR2 YSYEKL. The chain's CDR3 is CASRETGDHTEAFF. The CDR3 DNA is TGCGCCAGCAGGGAAACAGGGGACCACACTGAAGCTTTCTTT.

CDR3 amino acids: CASSSSDRTEQYF. In nucleotides, the CDR3 is TGTGCCAGCAGCTCCTCCGACAGAACCGAGCAGTACTTC. V gene TRBV5-6 combines with J gene TRBJ2-7; weak D call: TRBD1 (5 bases). CDR1 is SGHDT, CDR2 YYEEEE, per germline. The CDR3 sequence is 13 residues long. V lost 3 bases, J lost 6 bases, and 13 bases lay in between.

This clone was counted only a few times. This chain joins TRBV5-6 and TRBJ1-4, with a possible D match to TRBD1 (6 bases). Trimming cost V 6 bases and J 4 bases, with 13 bases left between them. This CDR3 has 14 residues. Germline CDR1 and CDR2: SGHDT and YYEEEE. CDR3 nucleotides: TGTGCCAGCAAAGGGGGAAGACTTAATGAAAAACTGTTTTTT. It specifies CASKGGRLNEKLFF.

The gene calls are TRBV18 and TRBJ2-1, with 14 bases fitting TRBD2. Trimming removed 3 bases from V and 8 bases from J; junction bases left unmatched: 6. This CDR3 is built from 16 residues. CDR1 and CDR2 from the germline V gene are KGHSH and LQKENI. The CDR3 loop is CASSPGTSGSYDEQFF. In DNA, the CDR3 is TGTGCCAGCTCACCGGGGACTAGCGGGAGTTACGATGAGCAGTTCTTC. The whole variable domain, filled in from reference TRBV18 and TRBJ2-1, reads NAGVMQNPRHLVRRRGQEARLRCSPMKGHSHVYWYRQLPEEGLKFMVYLQKENIIDESGMPKERFSAEFPKEGPSILRIQQVVRGDSAAYFCASSPGTSGSYDEQFFGPGTRLTVL.

The gene calls are TRBV30 and TRBJ1-5, with D possibly TRBD1 on 6 matching bases. Trimming cost V 6 bases and J 4 bases, with 13 bases left between them. Germline CDR1 GTSNPN, CDR2 SVGIG (reference sequence). The CDR3 extends over 13 amino acids. The CDR3 coding sequence is TGTGCCTGCCGAGGGGGGGGAAATCAGCCCCAGCATTTT. This gives the protein CACRGGGNQPQHF.

A few counts support this clone. The chain is built from TRBV6-5 and TRBJ1-2; D call uncertain. V dropped 8 bases and J dropped 9 bases, with 13 bases sitting between them. The length of the CDR3 is 11 residues. Germline CDR1 reads MNHEY; CDR2 reads SVGAGI. In DNA form, the CDR3 reads TGTGCCAGCTATGGTAGCTGGCGCTACACCTTC. Translation: CASYGSWRYTF.

The gene calls are TRBV5-6 and TRBJ2-5; 9 nucleotides line up with TRBD2. CDR1 and CDR2 from the germline V gene are SGHDT and YYEEEE. V shed 4 bases and J 5 bases; nucleotides not matched to a gene: 6. The CDR3 spans 14 residues. The CDR3 loop is CASSISGGSETQYF. The CDR3 DNA reads as TGTGCCAGCAGCATTAGCGGGGGATCGGAGACCCAGTACTTC.

The chain is built from TRBV28 and TRBJ1-2, with D perhaps matching TRBD1 (6 bases). The length of the CDR3 is 13 residues. The V end lost 6 bases, the J end lost 8 bases, and 16 bases lay between the germline ends. Germline assignment: CDR1 MDHEN and CDR2 SYDVKM. The CDR3 spells CASSSGAITGYTF. The CDR3 DNA sequence: TGTGCCAGCAGCTCAGGGGCCATAACAGGCTACACCTTC.

This rearrangement joins TRBV4-2 to TRBJ1-2, with a weak D call TRBD1 (5 bases). The V and J ends lost 3 bases and 0 bases respectively, with 8 bases between them. The CDR3 runs 14 residues. Germline lookup yields CDR1 LGHNA and CDR2 YNFKEQ. CDR3 in DNA: TGTGCCAGCAGCCAGCTGACAGCTAACTATGGCTACACCTTC. Amino acids: CASSQLTANYGYTF.

V is TRBV19 and J is TRBJ2-7, with 8 nucleotides matching TRBD2. Trimming cost V 6 bases and J 3 bases; bases outside gene matches: 7. CDR1 is LNHDA and CDR2 is SQIVND in the germline V gene (reference sequence). The CDR3 sequence is 14 residues long. In nucleotides, the CDR3 is TGTGCCAGTAGCCCGGGAGGGAGCGGCTACGAGCAGTACTTC. Residues: CASSPGGSGYEQYF.

The chain joins TRBV5-1 to TRBJ2-5; D perhaps matches TRBD1 (6 bases). This CDR3 has 15 amino acids. V lost 2 bases and J lost 5, with 16 bases in between. Germline V gene data show CDR1 as SGHRS and CDR2 as YFSETQ. This CDR3 is CASSFRGIVWETQYF. CDR3 sequence (DNA): TGCGCCAGCAGCTTCAGGGGCATCGTGTGGGAGACCCAGTACTTC.

The chain uses TRBV11-1 and TRBJ2-5, with D possibly TRBD1 on 5 matching bases. Germline V gene lookup returns CDR1 SGHAT and CDR2 FQDESV (reference sequence). V was trimmed by 5 bases and J by 10 bases, leaving 17 bases between them. This CDR3 comprises 13 residues. The CDR3 region is CASSIQWGGVQYF. In nucleotides, the CDR3 is TGTGCCAGCAGCATTCAGTGGGGCGGCGTCCAGTACTTC. The variable domain in full, with the rest retrieved from reference TRBV11-1 and TRBJ2-5, is EAEVAQSPRYKITEKSQAVAFWCDPISGHATLYWYRQILGQGPELLVQFQDESVVDDSQLPKDRFSAERLKGVDSTLKIQPAELGDSAMYLCASSIQWGGVQYFGPGTRLLVL.

V gene TRBV4-1 combines with J gene TRBJ2-7; no definite D call. Trimming left V 4 bases short and J 2 bases short, with 12 bases between. Germline CDR1 is MGHRA and CDR2 is YSYEKL. The CDR3 extends over 14 amino acids. CDR3 residues: CASSPPNQAYEQYF. CDR3 bases: TGCGCCAGCAGCCCCCCTAACCAGGCCTACGAGCAGTACTTC.

The chain is built from TRBV28 and TRBJ2-5, with 12 bases that match TRBD2. CDR1 and CDR2 (germline): MDHEN, SYDVKM. Germline trimming cut 1 base from V and 1 base from J; bases unmatched to any gene: 4. This CDR3 is built from 17 residues. CDR3 region: CASSLFPSGGAQETQYF. CDR3 bases: TGTGCCAGCAGTTTATTCCCTAGCGGGGGGGCCCAAGAGACCCAGTACTTC.

The chain recombines TRBV5-6 with TRBJ2-5; 15 nucleotides align to TRBD2. This CDR3 comprises 15 residues. The junction had 3 bases not matched to a gene; V was cut back by 4 bases and J by 5 bases. Per germline, CDR1 SGHDT and CDR2 YYEEEE. This CDR3 is CASSPGTSGRETQYF. In DNA, the CDR3 is TGTGCCAGCAGCCCCGGGACTAGCGGGAGGGAGACCCAGTACTTC.

CDR3 DNA: TGTGCCAGCAGTTTAGATACAGGGACCTACGAGCAGTACTTC. It codes for CASSLDTGTYEQYF. This rearrangement joins TRBV28 to TRBJ2-7, with D possibly TRBD1 on 6 matching bases. Per the germline V gene, CDR1 is MDHEN and CDR2 is SYDVKM. CDR3 length equals 14 residues. The V and J ends lost 2 bases and 2 bases respectively, with 10 bases between them.

This clone was detected a few times. The chain uses TRBV2 and TRBJ1-2; no definite D call. The CDR3 spans 12 residues. Deletions cut 4 bases from V and 4 bases from J, with 7 bases between. In germline, CDR1 is SNHLY, CDR2 FYNNEI. The CDR3 DNA reads TGTGCCAGCAGTGTCACTCCCTATGGCTACACCTTC. It is translated as CASSVTPYGYTF.